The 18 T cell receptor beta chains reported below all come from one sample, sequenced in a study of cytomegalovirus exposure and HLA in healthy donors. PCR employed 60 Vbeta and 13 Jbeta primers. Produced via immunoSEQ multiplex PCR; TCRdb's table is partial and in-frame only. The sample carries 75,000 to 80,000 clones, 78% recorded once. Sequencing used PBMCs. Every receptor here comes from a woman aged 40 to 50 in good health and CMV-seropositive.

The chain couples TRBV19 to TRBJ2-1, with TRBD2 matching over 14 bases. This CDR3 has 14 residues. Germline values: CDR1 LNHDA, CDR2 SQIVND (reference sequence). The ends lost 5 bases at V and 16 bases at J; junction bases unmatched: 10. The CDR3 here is CASSRPGTSGGVFF. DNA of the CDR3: TGTGCCAGTAGTCGTCCCGGGACTAGCGGGGGTGTTTTCTTC. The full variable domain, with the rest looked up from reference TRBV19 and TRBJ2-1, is DGGITQSPKYLFRKEGQNVTLSCEQNLNHDAMYWYRQDPGQGLRLIYYSQIVNDFQKGDIAEGYSVSREKKESFPLTVTSAQKNPTAFYLCASSRPGTSGGVFFGPGTRLTVL.

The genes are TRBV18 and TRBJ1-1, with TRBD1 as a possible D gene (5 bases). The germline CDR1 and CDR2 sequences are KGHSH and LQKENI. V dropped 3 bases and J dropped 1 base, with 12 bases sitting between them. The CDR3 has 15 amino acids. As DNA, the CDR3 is TGTGCCAGCTCACCGCCGGGACTTCAGAACACTGAAGCTTTCTTT. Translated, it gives CASSPPGLQNTEAFF.

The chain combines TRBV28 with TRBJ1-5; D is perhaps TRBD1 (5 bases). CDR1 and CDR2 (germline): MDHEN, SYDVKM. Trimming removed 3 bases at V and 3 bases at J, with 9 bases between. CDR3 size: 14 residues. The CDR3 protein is CASSFLQANQPQHF. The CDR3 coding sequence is TGTGCCAGCAGTTTTTTACAGGCCAATCAGCCCCAGCATTTT. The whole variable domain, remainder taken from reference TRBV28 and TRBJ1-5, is DVKVTQSSRYLVKRTGEKVFLECVQDMDHENMFWYRQDPGLGLRLIYFSYDVKMKEKGDIPEGYSVSREKKERFSLILESASTNQTSMYLCASSFLQANQPQHFGDGTRLSIL.

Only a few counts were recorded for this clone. CDR3 nucleotide sequence: TGTGCCAGCAGATTCGACAGGAGGAGCACAGATACGCAGTATTTT. Protein product: CASRFDRRSTDTQYF. The gene calls are TRBV6-5 and TRBJ2-3; possible D gene TRBD1, 6 bases. Germline lookup yields CDR1 MNHEY and CDR2 SVGAGI. The CDR3 has 15 amino acids. The ends were cut back, 6 bases at V and 0 bases at J, with 13 bases in the middle.

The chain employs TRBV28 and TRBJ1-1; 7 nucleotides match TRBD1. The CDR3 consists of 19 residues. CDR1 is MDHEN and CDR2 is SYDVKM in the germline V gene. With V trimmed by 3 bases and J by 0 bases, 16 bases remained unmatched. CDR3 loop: CASSFATGESIPMNTEAFF. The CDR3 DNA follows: TGTGCCAGCAGTTTCGCCACAGGGGAAAGCATACCTATGAACACTGAAGCTTTCTTT.

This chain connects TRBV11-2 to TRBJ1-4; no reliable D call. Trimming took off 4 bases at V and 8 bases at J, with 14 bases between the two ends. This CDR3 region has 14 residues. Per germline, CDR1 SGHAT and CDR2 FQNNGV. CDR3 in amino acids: CASSSRGLGEKLFF. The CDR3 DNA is TGTGCCAGCAGCTCACGAGGGTTAGGGGAAAAACTGTTTTTT.

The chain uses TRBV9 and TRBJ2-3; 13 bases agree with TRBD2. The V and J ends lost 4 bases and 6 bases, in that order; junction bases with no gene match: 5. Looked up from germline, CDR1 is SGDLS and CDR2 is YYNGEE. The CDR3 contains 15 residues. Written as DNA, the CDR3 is TGTGCCAGCAGCCCGACTAGCGGGGGGACGGATACGCAGTATTTT. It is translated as CASSPTSGGTDTQYF.

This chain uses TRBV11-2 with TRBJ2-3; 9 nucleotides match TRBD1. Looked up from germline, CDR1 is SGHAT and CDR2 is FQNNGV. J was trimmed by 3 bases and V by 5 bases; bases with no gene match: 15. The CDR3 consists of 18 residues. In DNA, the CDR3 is TGTGCCAGCAGCCGCGGGACAGGGACATTTGTCTTAACAGATACGCAGTATTTT. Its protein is CASSRGTGTFVLTDTQYF.

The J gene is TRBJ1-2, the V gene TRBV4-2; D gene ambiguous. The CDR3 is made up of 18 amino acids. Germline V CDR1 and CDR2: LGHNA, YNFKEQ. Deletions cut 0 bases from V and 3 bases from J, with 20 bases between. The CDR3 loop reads CASSQESAGWGEDYGYTF. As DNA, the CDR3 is TGTGCCAGCAGCCAAGAGTCGGCCGGATGGGGAGAGGACTATGGCTACACCTTC.

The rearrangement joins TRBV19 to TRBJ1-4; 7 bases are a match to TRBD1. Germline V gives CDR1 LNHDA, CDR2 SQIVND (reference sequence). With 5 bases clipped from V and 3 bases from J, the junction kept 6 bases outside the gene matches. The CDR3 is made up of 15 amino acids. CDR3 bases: TGTGCCAGTAGTTTGAAGGGGGCCGCTAATGAAAAACTGTTTTTT. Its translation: CASSLKGAANEKLFF.

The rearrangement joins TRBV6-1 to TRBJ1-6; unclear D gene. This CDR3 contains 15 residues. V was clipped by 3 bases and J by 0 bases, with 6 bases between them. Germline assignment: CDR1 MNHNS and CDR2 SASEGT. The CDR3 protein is CASSEVSSYNSPLHF. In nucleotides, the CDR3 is TGTGCCAGCAGTGAGGTGAGCTCCTATAATTCACCCCTCCACTTT.

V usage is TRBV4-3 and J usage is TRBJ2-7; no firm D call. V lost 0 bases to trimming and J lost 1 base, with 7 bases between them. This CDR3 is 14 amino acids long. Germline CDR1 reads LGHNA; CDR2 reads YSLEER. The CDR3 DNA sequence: TGCGCCAGCAGCCAAGAATCTATTTCCTACGAGCAGTACTTC. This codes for CASSQESISYEQYF.

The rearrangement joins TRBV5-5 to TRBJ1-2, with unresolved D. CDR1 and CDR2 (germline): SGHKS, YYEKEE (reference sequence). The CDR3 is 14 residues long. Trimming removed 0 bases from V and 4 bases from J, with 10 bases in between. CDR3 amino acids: CASSLDVAFYGYTF. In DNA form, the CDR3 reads TGTGCCAGCAGCTTGGATGTAGCTTTCTATGGCTACACCTTC.

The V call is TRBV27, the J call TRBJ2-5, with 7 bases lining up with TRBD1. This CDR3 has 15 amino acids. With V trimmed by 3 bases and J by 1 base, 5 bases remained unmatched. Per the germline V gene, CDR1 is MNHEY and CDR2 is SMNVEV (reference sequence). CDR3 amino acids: CASSLSQGLQETQYF. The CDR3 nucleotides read TGTGCCAGCAGTTTGTCACAGGGGCTCCAAGAGACCCAGTACTTC.

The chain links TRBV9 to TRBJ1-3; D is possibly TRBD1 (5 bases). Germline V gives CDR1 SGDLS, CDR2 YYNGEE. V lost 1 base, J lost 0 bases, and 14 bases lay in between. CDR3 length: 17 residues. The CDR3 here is CASSVNGQGHSGNTIYF. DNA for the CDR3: TGTGCCAGCAGCGTAAACGGGCAGGGCCACTCTGGAAACACCATATATTTT.

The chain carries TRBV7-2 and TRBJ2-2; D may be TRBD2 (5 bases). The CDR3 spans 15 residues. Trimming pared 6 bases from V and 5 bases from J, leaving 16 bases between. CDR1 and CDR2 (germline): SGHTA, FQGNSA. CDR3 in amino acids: CASRRRAGWTGELFF. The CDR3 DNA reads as TGTGCCAGCAGACGAAGGGCGGGTTGGACCGGGGAGCTGTTTTTT.

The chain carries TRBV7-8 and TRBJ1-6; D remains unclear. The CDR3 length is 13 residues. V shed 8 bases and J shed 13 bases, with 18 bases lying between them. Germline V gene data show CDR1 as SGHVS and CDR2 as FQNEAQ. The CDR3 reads CASGGSALPPLHF. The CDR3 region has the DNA TGTGCCAGCGGCGGTAGCGCTCTTCCGCCCCTCCACTTT.

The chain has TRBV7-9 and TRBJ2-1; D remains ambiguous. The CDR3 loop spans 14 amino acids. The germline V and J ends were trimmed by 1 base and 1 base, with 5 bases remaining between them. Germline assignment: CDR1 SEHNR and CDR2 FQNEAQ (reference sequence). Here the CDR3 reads CASSLGQSYNEQFF. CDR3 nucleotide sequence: TGTGCCAGCAGCTTAGGGCAGTCCTACAATGAGCAGTTCTTC.